The source of this T cell receptor beta chain is a study of control samples from healthy donors and cancer patients. V lost 3 bases and J lost 4, with 12 bases in between. The germline CDR1 and CDR2 sequences are SEHNR and FQNEAQ (reference sequence). The CDR3 contains 14 residues. Some clones are missing from TCRdb's copy, which holds only in-frame ones; the method was immunoSEQ multiplex PCR. The sample records about 89,000 clones, about 89% being singletons. The sequence was collected from a man younger than 45 in good health. What was sequenced was blood. The gene calls are TRBV7-9 and TRBJ1-2; D gene ambiguous. The CDR3 loop is CASSFPGPGYGYTF. The DNA for the CDR3 is TGTGCCAGCAGCTTTCCCGGACCGGGCTATGGCTACACCTTC.